These T cell receptor beta chains were read from a single sample in a study of blood T cell repertoires in COVID-19. Repertoires were generated with immunoSEQ multiplex PCR, while TCRdb's copy carries only in-frame clones and drops some. This table holds 85,000 to 95,000 clones, 72% found once. Sequencing was done on a sample of peripheral blood. These receptor sequences come from an elderly woman with acute or convalescent COVID-19. Both conserved end residues are part of each CDR3. D genes are given only for firm matches. Not every row has a clone size; where given, it reads once, few, many or a size class.

v_gene	abundance	d_gene	j_gene	CDR3nt	CDR3aa
TRBV24-1	.	.	TRBJ1-3	TGTGCCACCAGTGCGCGCACCTCTGGAAACACCATATATTTT	CATSARTSGNTIYF
TRBV19	.	.	TRBJ1-4	TGTGCCAGTAGTATGGCAAGATCTGGTAATGAAAAACTGTTTTTT	CASSMARSGNEKLFF
TRBV4-2	.	.	TRBJ1-4	TGTGCCAGCAGCCCCCCTACCCCGGAGGGAAGTGAAAAACTGTTTTTT	CASSPPTPEGSEKLFF
TRBV5-8	.	.	TRBJ2-3	TGTGCCAGCAGCTCCCAGGGGTTTTACATGGATACGCAGTATTTT	CASSSQGFYMDTQYF
TRBV5-5	once	TRBD1	TRBJ1-1	TGTGCCAGCAGCTTCACCACAGGGGGCGTCACTGAAGCTTTCTTT	CASSFTTGGVTEAFF
TRBV19	.	TRBD2	TRBJ2-3	TGTGCCAGTAGGAGGGCTAGCGGGGAAGATACGCAGTATTTT	CASRRASGEDTQYF
TRBV3-1/TRBV3-2	.	.	TRBJ1-3	TGTGCCAGCAGCCAAGTACACTCTGGAAACACCATATATTTT	CASSQVHSGNTIYF
TRBV11-2	few	TRBD2	TRBJ2-1	TGTGCCAGCAGCTTAATAGCGGGGGCATACAATGAGCAGTTCTTC	CASSLIAGAYNEQFF
TRBV6-2/TRBV6-3	.	.	TRBJ2-1	TGTGCCAGCAGTCGCCCGTTTTTGGGACTCTACAATGAGCAGTTCTTC	CASSRPFLGLYNEQFF
TRBV9	.	.	TRBJ2-1	TGTGCCAGCAGCGTAGCTTGGGGCCAAGACAATGAGCAGTTCTTC	CASSVAWGQDNEQFF
TRBV6-1	.	.	TRBJ2-7	TGTGCCAGCAGTGACGCGGGGCCCCCCAACTACGAGCAGTACTTC	CASSDAGPPNYEQYF
TRBV6-6	few	TRBD1	TRBJ1-4	TGTGCCAGCAGTTACCCCAGGGGGCGGGAAAAACTGTTTTTT	CASSYPRGREKLFF
TRBV7-2	once	TRBD1	TRBJ1-2	TGTGCCAGCAGCCAAGACAGGGTTTACTATGGCTACACCTTC	CASSQDRVYYGYTF
TRBV5-1	.	.	TRBJ2-5	TGCGCCAGCAGCTGGAGTAGCGGCCAGCTAGAGACCCAGTACTTC	CASSWSSGQLETQYF
TRBV7-2	few	.	TRBJ1-6	TGTGCCAGCAGCTTGACGGAGAATTCACCCCTCCACTTT	CASSLTENSPLHF
TRBV27	.	TRBD1	TRBJ1-1	TGTGCCAGCAGTTTTTCTCAGGGGGCGCGGACTGAAGCTTTCTTT	CASSFSQGARTEAFF
TRBV4-1	medium-sized	.	TRBJ1-2	TGCGCCAGCAGCCAAACGGGGATGGGGTTCTATGGCTACACCTTC	CASSQTGMGFYGYTF
TRBV18	.	.	TRBJ1-5	TGTGCCAGCTCACCGGTTAGAATGGGACATAGCAATCAGCCCCAGCATTTT	CASSPVRMGHSNQPQHF
TRBV7-9	once	.	TRBJ1-1	TGTGCCAGCAGCCCTAGCGGGGTGGTGGCAGGGCGTAACACTGAAGCTTTCTTT	CASSPSGVVAGRNTEAFF
TRBV5-6	few	.	TRBJ1-1	TGTGCCAGCAGTTTCACAGGGAGAAAAGGGACTGAAGCTTTCTTT	CASSFTGRKGTEAFF
TRBV24-1	.	TRBD1	TRBJ2-4	TGTGCCACCGACGACCGGGACAGCCCTTCCAAAAACATTCAGTACTTC	CATDDRDSPSKNIQYF
TRBV3-1/TRBV3-2	.	.	TRBJ1-2	TGTGCCAGCAGCCTCCCCGGTTCCGACTATGGCTACACCTTC	CASSLPGSDYGYTF
TRBV11-2	once	TRBD1	TRBJ1-6	TGTGCCAGCAGAAAAGACAGGGGTGGTAATTCACCCCTCCACTTT	CASRKDRGGNSPLHF